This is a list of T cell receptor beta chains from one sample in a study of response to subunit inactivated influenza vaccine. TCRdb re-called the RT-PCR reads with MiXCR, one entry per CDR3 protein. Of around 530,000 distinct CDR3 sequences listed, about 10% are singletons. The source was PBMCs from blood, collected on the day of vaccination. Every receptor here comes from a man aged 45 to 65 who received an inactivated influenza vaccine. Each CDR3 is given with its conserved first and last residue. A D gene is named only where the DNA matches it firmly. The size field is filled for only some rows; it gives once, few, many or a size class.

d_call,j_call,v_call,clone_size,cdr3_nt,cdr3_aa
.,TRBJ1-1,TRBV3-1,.,TGTGCCAGCAGCCAAGGGCCGCGGAACACTGAAGCTTTCTTT,CASSQGPRNTEAFF
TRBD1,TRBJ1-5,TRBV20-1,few,TGCAGTGCCCCGGGACAGGGGTACCAGGGCAATCAGCCCCAGCATTTT,CSAPGQGYQGNQPQHF
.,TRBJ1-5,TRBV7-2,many,TGTGCCAGCAGCTTAGGCGGACGGAGCAATCAGCCCCAGCATTTT,CASSLGGRSNQPQHF
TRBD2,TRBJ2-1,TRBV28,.,TGTGCCAGCAGTCCCCGAATCTCAGCGGGGAAGTGGAATGAGCAGTTCTTC,CASSPRISAGKWNEQFF
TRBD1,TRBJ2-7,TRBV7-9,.,TGTGCCAGCAGCTTATTGGGACAGGACCCCTACGAGCAGTACTTC,CASSLLGQDPYEQYF
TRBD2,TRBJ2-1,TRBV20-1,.,TGCAGTGCTAGTTCCGGGGGGAACAACAATGAGCAGTTCTTC,CSASSGGNNNEQFF
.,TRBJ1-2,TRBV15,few,TGTGCCACCAGCAGAGAAGACCAGGGTGCGGGCTACACCTTC,CATSREDQGAGYTF
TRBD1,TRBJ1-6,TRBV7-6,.,TGTGCCAGCAGCTCTAAAATCCAACAGGGGGATTCACCCCTCCACTTT,CASSSKIQQGDSPLHF
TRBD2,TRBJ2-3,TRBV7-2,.,TGTGCCAGCAGCTTAGGGACTAGCGGGAGTAAGGATACGCAGTATTTT,CASSLGTSGSKDTQYF
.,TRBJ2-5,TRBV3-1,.,TGTGCCAGCAGCCAAAGTGTCCGGCCCGAGACCCAGTACTTC,CASSQSVRPETQYF
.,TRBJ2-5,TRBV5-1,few,TGCGCCAGCAGCGGCGGGACCCCACGGGAGACCCAGTACTTC,CASSGGTPRETQYF
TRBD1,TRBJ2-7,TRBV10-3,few,TGTGCCATCAGGGACCGGGACAGCAGCTCCTACGAGCAGTACTTC,CAIRDRDSSSYEQYF
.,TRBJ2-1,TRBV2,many,TGTGCCAGCAGTCCGGGCGGGGGCAGCCTTAACAATGAGCAGTTCTTC,CASSPGGGSLNNEQFF
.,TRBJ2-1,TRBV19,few,TGTGCCAGTAGTATCACGGCGAAGGGCGCCTACAATGAGCAGTTCTTC,CASSITAKGAYNEQFF
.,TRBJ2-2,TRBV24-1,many,TGTGCCACCAGTGCCTTAACCACCGGGGAGCTGTTTTTT,CATSALTTGELFF
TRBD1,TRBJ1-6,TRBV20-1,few,TGCAGTGCCGCTCCTTGGGGACAGGGGAAGAATCCCCTCCACTTT,CSAAPWGQGKNPLHF
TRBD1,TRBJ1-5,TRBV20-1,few,TGCAGTGCTAGAGTCTCGGGACAGGAGGGGCATCAGCCCCAGCATTTT,CSARVSGQEGHQPQHF
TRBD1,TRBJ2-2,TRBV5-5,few,TGTGCCAGCAGCTTGGATCCGACAGGGAAAGCCGGGGAGCTGTTTTTT,CASSLDPTGKAGELFF
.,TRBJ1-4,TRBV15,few,TGTGCCACCAGCTCAAGGAGGGGAGTTAATGAAAAACTGTTTTTT,CATSSRRGVNEKLFF
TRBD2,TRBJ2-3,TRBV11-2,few,TGTGCCAGCAGCCTTTGGACTAGCGGGGGCCTTAGCACAGATACGCAGTATTTT,CASSLWTSGGLSTDTQYF
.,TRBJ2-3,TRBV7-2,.,TGTGCCAGCAGCTTAGCCCGACTAGTCTCAGATACGCAGTATTTT,CASSLARLVSDTQYF
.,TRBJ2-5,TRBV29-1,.,TGCAGCGTTGGGGGGACCCTTGTGCAGACCCAGTACTTC,CSVGGTLVQTQYF
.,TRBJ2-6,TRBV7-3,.,TGTGCCAGCAGCTTATCGGTCTCTGGGGCCAACGTCCTGACTTTC,CASSLSVSGANVLTF
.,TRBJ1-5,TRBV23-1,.,TGCGCCAGCAGTCAATCAGGACGGCCTAGCAATCAGCCCCAGCATTTT,CASSQSGRPSNQPQHF
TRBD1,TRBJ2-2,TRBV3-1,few,TGTGCCAGCACCACGTGGACAGGGGACACCGGGGAGCTGTTTTTT,CASTTWTGDTGELFF
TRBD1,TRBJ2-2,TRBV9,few,TGTGCCAGCGAAGGACAGGTGAACACCGGGGAGCTGTTTTTT,CASEGQVNTGELFF
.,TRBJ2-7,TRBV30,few,TGTGCCTGGAGTCTGGTGACCGAGCAGTACTTC,CAWSLVTEQYF
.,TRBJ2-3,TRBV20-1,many,TGCAGTCTAAGCAGGCAAGGGGACCCAGATACGCAGTATTTT,CSLSRQGDPDTQYF
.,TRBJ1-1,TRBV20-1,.,TGCAGTGCTAGAGGCGGGCCGGCCACAGGGAGCCCTGAAGCTTTCTTT,CSARGGPATGSPEAFF
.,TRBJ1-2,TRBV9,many,TGTGCCAGCAGCGTAGATACGGAAAGGCGATATGGCTACACCTTC,CASSVDTERRYGYTF
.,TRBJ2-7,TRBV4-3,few,TGCGCCAGCAGCCTGGGGCCCCTGGACGGGCAGTACTTC,CASSLGPLDGQYF
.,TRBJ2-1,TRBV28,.,TGTGCAAGCAAGGGACGGGCCTACAATGAGCAGTTCTTC,CASKGRAYNEQFF